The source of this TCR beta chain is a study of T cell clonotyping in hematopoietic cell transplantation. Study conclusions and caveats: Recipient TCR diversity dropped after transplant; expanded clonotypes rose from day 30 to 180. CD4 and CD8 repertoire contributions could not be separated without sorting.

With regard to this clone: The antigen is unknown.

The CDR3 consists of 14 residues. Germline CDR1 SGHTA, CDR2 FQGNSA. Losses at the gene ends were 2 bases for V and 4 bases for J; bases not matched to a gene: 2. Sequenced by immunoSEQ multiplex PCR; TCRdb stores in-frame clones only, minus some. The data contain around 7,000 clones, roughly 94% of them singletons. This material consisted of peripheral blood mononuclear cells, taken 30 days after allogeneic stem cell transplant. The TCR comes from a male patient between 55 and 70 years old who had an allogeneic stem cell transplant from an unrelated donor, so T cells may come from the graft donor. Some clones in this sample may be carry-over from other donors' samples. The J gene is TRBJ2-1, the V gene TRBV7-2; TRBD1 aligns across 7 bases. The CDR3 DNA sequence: TGTGCCAGCAGCTTACAGGGGGTATACAATGAGCAGTTCTTC. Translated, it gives CASSLQGVYNEQFF. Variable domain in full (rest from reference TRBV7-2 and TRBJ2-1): GAGVSQSPSNKVTEKGKDVELRCDPISGHTALYWYRQSLGQGLEFLIYFQGNSAPDKSGLPSDRFSAERTGGSVSTLTIQRTQQEDSAVYLCASSLQGVYNEQFFGPGTRLTVL.